The 16 T cell receptor beta chains given below trace back to one sample, sequenced in a study of blood T cell repertoires in COVID-19. The assay was immunoSEQ multiplex PCR, and TCRdb's table has in-frame clones only and misses some. This sample has roughly 32,000 clones; approximately 90% occur once, and the top ten carry 1.5% to 2%. Sequenced: peripheral blood. The receptors here all came from a man aged 50 to 59 with active or convalescent COVID-19.

The chain is built from TRBV2 and TRBJ1-1; TRBD1 matches 11 bases. Germline V CDR1 and CDR2: SNHLY, FYNNEI. V shed 6 bases, J shed 1 base, and the junction held 7 bases outside the gene matches. This CDR3 spans 16 amino acids. The CDR3 DNA follows: TGTGCCAGCAGGGCCCGGGACAGGGGGGGGAACACTGAAGCTTTCTTT. It encodes CASRARDRGGNTEAFF.

The chain couples TRBV4-1 to TRBJ2-2; 12 nucleotides agree with TRBD2. The CDR3 is 18 amino acids. V shed 3 bases, J shed 0 bases, and the junction held 5 bases outside the gene matches. Germline CDR1 MGHRA, CDR2 YSYEKL. CDR3 coding DNA: TGCGCCAGCAGCCAGGGACTAGCGGGTTTCGCGAACACCGGGGAGCTGTTTTTT. Amino acids: CASSQGLAGFANTGELFF.

The J gene is TRBJ1-4, the V gene TRBV5-5; 7 bases are a match to TRBD1. The V gene's germline CDR1 is SGHKS and CDR2 YYEKEE (reference sequence). The V segment lost 4 bases and the J segment 0 bases; nucleotides outside the gene matches: 6. CDR3 length: 16 amino acids. The CDR3 spells CASSIDRAATNEKLFF. CDR3 nucleotide sequence: TGTGCCAGCAGCATCGACAGGGCTGCAACTAATGAAAAACTGTTTTTT.

V usage is TRBV27 and J usage is TRBJ2-1; maybe TRBD2 (6 bases). V shed 8 bases and J shed 1 base, with 9 bases lying between them. CDR1 is MNHEY and CDR2 is SMNVEV in the germline V gene (reference sequence). This CDR3 comprises 13 residues. The chain's CDR3 is CASSGGSYNEQFF. CDR3 nucleotides: TGTGCCAGCTCCGGGGGTTCCTACAATGAGCAGTTCTTC.

The V call is TRBV6-5, the J call TRBJ2-1; 8 bases are a match to TRBD2. The J segment lost 7 bases and the V segment lost 8 bases, leaving 10 bases of the junction unmatched. The CDR3 runs to 14 residues. The germline gives CDR1 MNHEY, CDR2 SVGAGI. CDR3 coding DNA: TGTGCCAGCGAAGCGGGAGCAGAGGGGAATGAGCAGTTCTTC. Translated, it gives CASEAGAEGNEQFF.

The rearrangement joins TRBV24-1 to TRBJ1-2; no reliable D call. The germline gives CDR1 KGHDR, CDR2 SFDVKD. V dropped 4 bases and J dropped 6 bases, with 14 bases sitting between them. The CDR3 is 14 amino acids. CDR3: CATSDPAEEHGYTF. DNA for the CDR3: TGTGCCACCAGTGACCCCGCGGAGGAACATGGCTACACCTTC.

The chain has TRBV5-6 and TRBJ1-2; no clear D. The V end lost 0 bases, the J end lost 8 bases, and 8 bases lay between the germline ends. Germline lookup yields CDR1 SGHDT and CDR2 YYEEEE. The CDR3 has 12 amino acids. CDR3 sequence reads: CASSLAARGYTF. The CDR3 DNA reads TGTGCCAGCAGCTTGGCCGCACGGGGCTACACCTTC.

The rearrangement links TRBV10-3 to TRBJ2-1; 10 positions agree with TRBD1. Looked up from germline, CDR1 is ENHRY and CDR2 is SYGVKD. This CDR3 region has 15 residues. Germline trimming cut 2 bases from V and 15 bases from J; bases unmatched to any gene: 13. The CDR3 protein is CAISEPRQGASPGFF. CDR3 sequence (DNA): TGTGCCATCAGTGAGCCCCGACAGGGGGCATCCCCGGGGTTCTTC.

V gene TRBV14 combines with J gene TRBJ2-5; D remains ambiguous. V was trimmed by 2 bases and J by 4 bases, leaving 11 bases between them. The germline CDR1 and CDR2 sequences are SGHDN and FVKESK. The CDR3 has 14 amino acids. CDR3 nucleotides: TGTGCCAGCAGCCAAATCATCTTCGGAGAGACCCAGTACTTC. As protein: CASSQIIFGETQYF.

This rearrangement joins TRBV7-2 to TRBJ2-3, with 10 nucleotides matching TRBD2. The V and J ends lost 1 base and 3 bases, in that order; junction bases with no gene match: 7. Germline V gives CDR1 SGHTA, CDR2 FQGNSA. The CDR3 totals 17 residues. The CDR3 loop is CASSLGLAGVGTDTQYF. CDR3 nucleotides: TGTGCCAGCAGCTTAGGGCTAGCGGGAGTTGGGACAGATACGCAGTATTTT.

The chain couples TRBV4-3 to TRBJ1-4; D uncertain. The CDR3 contains 16 residues. V was cut by 1 base and J by 6 bases, with 15 bases left in between. CDR1 is LGHNA, CDR2 YSLEER, per germline. CDR3 nucleotide sequence: TGCGCCAGCAGCCAAGGAGACAAAAAAGGCGATGAAAAACTGTTTTTT. It codes for CASSQGDKKGDEKLFF.

This chain uses TRBV19 with TRBJ2-2; 10 bases are a match to TRBD1. Germline lookup yields CDR1 LNHDA and CDR2 SQIVND (reference sequence). Trimming took 8 bases from V and 5 from J; bases not matched to a gene: 5. The CDR3 is made up of 14 amino acids. The CDR3 here is CASWDRGETGELFF. Written as DNA, the CDR3 is TGTGCCAGTTGGGACAGGGGAGAGACCGGGGAGCTGTTTTTT.

The chain carries TRBV19 and TRBJ2-3; 9 positions agree with TRBD1. Trimming cost V 0 bases and J 8 bases; bases outside gene matches: 0. Germline CDR1 is LNHDA and CDR2 is SQIVND (reference sequence). The CDR3 is 13 amino acids. As DNA, the CDR3 is TGTGCCAGTAGTATAGAGGACAGGGGTACGCAGTATTTT. Amino acid sequence: CASSIEDRGTQYF.

This clone was counted once. This chain links TRBV10-3 with TRBJ2-2; 10 bases align to TRBD2. J gave up 3 bases and V 3 bases, and 7 bases lay outside the gene matches. Germline CDR1 is ENHRY and CDR2 is SYGVKD. The CDR3 has 17 amino acids. CDR3 coding DNA: TGTGCCATCAGTGAACCTAGCGGGGGATATTACACCGGGGAGCTGTTTTTT. Its translation is CAISEPSGGYYTGELFF.

V gene TRBV10-3 combines with J gene TRBJ2-3; D not certain. Germline CDR1 reads ENHRY; CDR2 reads SYGVKD. The CDR3 is 13 amino acids. Trimming took off 3 bases at V and 9 bases at J, with 13 bases between the two ends. The CDR3 is CAISDPRILTQYF. For the CDR3, the DNA is TGTGCCATCAGTGACCCCCGAATCCTAACGCAGTATTTT.

The chain recombines TRBV7-9 with TRBJ2-1; the D gene is possibly TRBD2 (5 bases). CDR1 is SEHNR and CDR2 is FQNEAQ in the germline V gene (reference sequence). Trimming pared 8 bases from V and 1 base from J, leaving 12 bases between. CDR3 size: 14 residues. In DNA, the CDR3 is TGTGCCAGCTCAGCGGAGCCGTCCTACAATGAGCAGTTCTTC. It encodes CASSAEPSYNEQFF.